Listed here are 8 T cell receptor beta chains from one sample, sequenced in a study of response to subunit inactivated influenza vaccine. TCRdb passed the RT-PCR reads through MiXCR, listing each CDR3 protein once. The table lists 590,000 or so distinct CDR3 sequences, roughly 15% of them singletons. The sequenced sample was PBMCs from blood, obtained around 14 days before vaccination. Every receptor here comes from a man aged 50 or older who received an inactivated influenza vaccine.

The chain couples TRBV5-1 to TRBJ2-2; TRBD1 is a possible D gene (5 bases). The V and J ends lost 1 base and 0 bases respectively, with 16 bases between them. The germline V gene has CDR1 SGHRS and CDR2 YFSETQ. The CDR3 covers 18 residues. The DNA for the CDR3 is TGCGCCAGCAGCTTGAGGGGTGTCGCAGGATCGAACACCGGGGAGCTGTTTTTT. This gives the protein CASSLRGVAGSNTGELFF.

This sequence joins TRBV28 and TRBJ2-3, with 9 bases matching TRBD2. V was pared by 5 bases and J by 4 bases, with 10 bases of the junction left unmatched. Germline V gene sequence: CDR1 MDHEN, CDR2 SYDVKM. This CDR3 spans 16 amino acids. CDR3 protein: CASSDPRGGLADTQYF. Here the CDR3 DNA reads TGTGCCAGCAGTGACCCGCGGGGGGGCCTCGCAGATACGCAGTATTTT.

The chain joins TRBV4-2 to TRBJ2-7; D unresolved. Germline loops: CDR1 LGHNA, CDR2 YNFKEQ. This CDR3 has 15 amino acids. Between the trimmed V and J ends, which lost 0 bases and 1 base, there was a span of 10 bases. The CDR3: CASSQDLTVSYEQYF. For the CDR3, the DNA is TGTGCCAGCAGCCAAGATCTCACCGTATCCTACGAGCAGTACTTC.

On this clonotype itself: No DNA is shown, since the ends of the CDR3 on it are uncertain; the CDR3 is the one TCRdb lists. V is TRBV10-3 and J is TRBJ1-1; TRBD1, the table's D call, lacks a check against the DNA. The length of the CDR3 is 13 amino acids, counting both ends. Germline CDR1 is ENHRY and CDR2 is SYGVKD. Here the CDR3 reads CATSPSDVPEAFF.

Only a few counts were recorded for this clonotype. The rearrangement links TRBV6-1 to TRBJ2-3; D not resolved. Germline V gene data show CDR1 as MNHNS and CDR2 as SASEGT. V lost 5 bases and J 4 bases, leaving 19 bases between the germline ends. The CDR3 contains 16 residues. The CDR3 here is CASSPSPQLGSDTQYF. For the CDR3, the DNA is TGTGCCAGCAGTCCCAGCCCCCAATTGGGCTCAGATACGCAGTATTTT.

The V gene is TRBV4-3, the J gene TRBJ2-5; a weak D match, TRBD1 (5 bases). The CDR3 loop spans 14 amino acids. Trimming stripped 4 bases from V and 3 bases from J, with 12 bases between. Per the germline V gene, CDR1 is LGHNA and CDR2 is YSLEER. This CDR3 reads CASSRETAKETQYF. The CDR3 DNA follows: TGCGCCAGCAGCCGAGAGACAGCAAAAGAGACCCAGTACTTC.

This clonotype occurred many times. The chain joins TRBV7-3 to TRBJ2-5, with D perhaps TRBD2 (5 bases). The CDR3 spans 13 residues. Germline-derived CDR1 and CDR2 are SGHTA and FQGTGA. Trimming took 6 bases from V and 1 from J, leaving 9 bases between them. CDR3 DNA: TGTGCCAGCAGTAAAAGCGGCCAAGAGACCCAGTACTTC. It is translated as CASSKSGQETQYF.

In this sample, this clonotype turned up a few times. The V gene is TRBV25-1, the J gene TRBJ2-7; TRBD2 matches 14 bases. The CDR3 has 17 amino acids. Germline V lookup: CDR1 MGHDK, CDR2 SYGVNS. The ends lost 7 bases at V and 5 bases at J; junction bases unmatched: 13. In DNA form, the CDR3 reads TGTGCCAGCACCGGAAGGGGGACTAGCGGGAGTTTCCACGAGCAGTACTTC. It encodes CASTGRGTSGSFHEQYF.